This T cell receptor (beta chain) emerged from a study of technical replicates of blood from several donors. This CDR3 spans 14 amino acids. In germline, CDR1 is SGHVS, CDR2 FQNEAQ. The V gene lost 5 bases and the J gene lost 6 bases, with 17 bases spanning the gap. Some clones are missing from TCRdb's copy, which holds only in-frame ones; the method was immunoSEQ multiplex PCR. The table shows 75,000 to 95,000 clones, with around 94% occurring only once. The TCR sequence derives from a human donor in good health. The chain joins TRBV7-8 to TRBJ2-7, with a weak D call TRBD1 (6 bases). Sequenced input: T cells isolated from PBMCs. CDR3 in DNA: TGTGCCAGCAGCCCTCAGGGACAAGGCCGCGAGCAGTACTTC. It specifies CASSPQGQGREQYF.